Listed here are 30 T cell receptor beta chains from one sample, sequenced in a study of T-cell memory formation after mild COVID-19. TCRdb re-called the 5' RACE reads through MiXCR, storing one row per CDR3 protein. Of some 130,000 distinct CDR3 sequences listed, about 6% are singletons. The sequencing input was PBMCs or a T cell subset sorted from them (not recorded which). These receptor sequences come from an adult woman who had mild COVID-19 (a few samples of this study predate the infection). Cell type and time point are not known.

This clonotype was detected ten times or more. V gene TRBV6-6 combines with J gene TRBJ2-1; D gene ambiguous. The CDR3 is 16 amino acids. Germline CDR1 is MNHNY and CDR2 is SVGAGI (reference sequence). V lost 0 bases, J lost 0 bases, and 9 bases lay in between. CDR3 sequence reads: CASSYSRSSSYNEQFF. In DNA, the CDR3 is TGTGCCAGCAGTTACTCGCGGAGTAGCTCCTACAATGAGCAGTTCTTC.

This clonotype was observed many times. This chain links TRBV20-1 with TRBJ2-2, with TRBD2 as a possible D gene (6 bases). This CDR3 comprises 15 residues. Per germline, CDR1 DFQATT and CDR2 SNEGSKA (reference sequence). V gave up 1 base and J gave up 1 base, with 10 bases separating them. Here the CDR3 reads CSARGVSGNTGELFF. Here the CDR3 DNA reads TGCAGTGCTAGAGGGGTTAGCGGGAACACCGGGGAGCTGTTTTTT.

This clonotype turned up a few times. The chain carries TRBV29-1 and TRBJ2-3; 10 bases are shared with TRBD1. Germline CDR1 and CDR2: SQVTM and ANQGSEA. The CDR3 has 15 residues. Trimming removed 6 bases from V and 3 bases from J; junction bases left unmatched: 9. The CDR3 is CSVAWTGGGTDTQYF. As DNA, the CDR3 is TGCAGCGTCGCATGGACAGGGGGAGGGACAGATACGCAGTATTTT.

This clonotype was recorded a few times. In DNA form, the CDR3 reads TGTGCCAGCAGCTTAGCTTGGAGGGGAATTAAGGTGCCCCAGCATTTT. Protein sequence: CASSLAWRGIKVPQHF. This chain uses TRBV7-8 with TRBJ1-5; possibly TRBD1 for D (5 bases). The CDR3 has 16 residues. V lost 0 bases to trimming and J lost 9 bases, with 18 bases between them. Germline V gene lookup returns CDR1 SGHVS and CDR2 FQNEAQ.

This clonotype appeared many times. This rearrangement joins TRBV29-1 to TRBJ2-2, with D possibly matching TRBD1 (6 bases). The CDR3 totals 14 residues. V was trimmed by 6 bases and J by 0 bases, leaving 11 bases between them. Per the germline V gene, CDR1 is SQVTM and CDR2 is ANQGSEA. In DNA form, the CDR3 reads TGCAGCGTCATGGGGGCCTCGAACACCGGGGAGCTGTTTTTT. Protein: CSVMGASNTGELFF.

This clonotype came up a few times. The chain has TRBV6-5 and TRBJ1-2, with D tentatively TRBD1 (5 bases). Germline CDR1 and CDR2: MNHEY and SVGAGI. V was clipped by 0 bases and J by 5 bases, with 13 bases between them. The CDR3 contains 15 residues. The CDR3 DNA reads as TGTGCCAGCAGTTACTCAGTGGGGGGGTGGTATGGCTACACCTTC. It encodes CASSYSVGGWYGYTF.

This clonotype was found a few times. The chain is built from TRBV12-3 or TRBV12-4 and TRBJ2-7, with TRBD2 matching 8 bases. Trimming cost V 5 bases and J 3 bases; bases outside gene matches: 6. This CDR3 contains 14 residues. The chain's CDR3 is CASSPGGGIYEQYF. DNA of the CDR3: TGTGCCAGCAGTCCGGGCGGGGGGATCTACGAGCAGTACTTC.

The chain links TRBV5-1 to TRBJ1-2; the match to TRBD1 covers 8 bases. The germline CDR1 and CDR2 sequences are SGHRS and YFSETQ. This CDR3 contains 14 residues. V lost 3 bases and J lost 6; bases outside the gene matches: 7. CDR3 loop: CASSSTPTGDGYTF. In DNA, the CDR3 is TGCGCCAGCAGCTCTACACCGACAGGGGATGGCTACACCTTC. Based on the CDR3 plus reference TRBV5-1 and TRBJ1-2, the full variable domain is KAGVTQTPRYLIKTRGQQVTLSCSPISGHRSVSWYQQTPGQGLQFLFEYFSETQRNKGNFPGRFSGRQFSNSRSEMNVSTLELGDSALYLCASSSTPTGDGYTFGSGTRLTVV.

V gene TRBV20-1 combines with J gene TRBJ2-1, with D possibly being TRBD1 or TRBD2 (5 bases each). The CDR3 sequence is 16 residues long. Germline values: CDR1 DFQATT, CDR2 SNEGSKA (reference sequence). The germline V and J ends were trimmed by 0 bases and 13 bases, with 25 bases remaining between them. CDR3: CSARDGFRDPRSQQFF. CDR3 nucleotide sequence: TGCAGTGCTAGAGATGGGTTCCGGGACCCCAGATCCCAACAGTTCTTC.

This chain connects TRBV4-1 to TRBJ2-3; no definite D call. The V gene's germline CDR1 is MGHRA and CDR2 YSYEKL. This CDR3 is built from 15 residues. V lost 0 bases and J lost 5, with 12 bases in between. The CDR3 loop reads CASSQEGRDVDTQYF. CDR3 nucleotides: TGCGCCAGCAGCCAAGAGGGTAGGGATGTAGATACGCAGTATTTT.

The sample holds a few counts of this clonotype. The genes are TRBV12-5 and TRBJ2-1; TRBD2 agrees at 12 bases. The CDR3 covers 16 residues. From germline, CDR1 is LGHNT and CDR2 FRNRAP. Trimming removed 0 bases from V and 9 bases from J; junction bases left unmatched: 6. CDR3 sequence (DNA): TGTGCTAGTGGTTTGGTACTAGCGGGAGGTTTATTTGAGCAGTTCTTC. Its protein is CASGLVLAGGLFEQFF. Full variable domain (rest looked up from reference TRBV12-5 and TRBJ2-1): DARVTQTPRHKVTEMGQEVTMRCQPILGHNTVFWYRQTMMQGLELLAYFRNRAPLDDSGMPKDRFSAEMPDATLATLKIQPSEPRDSAVYFCASGLVLAGGLFEQFFGPGTRLTVL.

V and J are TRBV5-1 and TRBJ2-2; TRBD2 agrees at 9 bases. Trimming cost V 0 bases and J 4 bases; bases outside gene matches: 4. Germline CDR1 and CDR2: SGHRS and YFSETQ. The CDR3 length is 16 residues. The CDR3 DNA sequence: TGCGCCAGCAGCTTGGTAGCGGGAGTGGTCACCGGGGAGCTGTTTTTT. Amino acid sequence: CASSLVAGVVTGELFF.

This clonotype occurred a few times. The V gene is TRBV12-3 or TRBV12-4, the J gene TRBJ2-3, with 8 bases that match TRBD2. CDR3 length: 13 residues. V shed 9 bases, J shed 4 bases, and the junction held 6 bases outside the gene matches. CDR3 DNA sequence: TGTGCCAGTTCGGGGGGGCAGGCAGATACGCAGTATTTT. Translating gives CASSGGQADTQYF.

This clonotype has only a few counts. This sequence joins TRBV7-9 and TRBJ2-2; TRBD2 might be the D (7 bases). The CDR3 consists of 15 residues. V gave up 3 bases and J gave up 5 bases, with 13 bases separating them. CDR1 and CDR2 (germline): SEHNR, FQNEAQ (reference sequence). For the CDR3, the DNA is TGTGCCAGCAGCTTCGGGGGGCTAGTGACCGGGGAGCTGTTTTTT. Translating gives CASSFGGLVTGELFF.

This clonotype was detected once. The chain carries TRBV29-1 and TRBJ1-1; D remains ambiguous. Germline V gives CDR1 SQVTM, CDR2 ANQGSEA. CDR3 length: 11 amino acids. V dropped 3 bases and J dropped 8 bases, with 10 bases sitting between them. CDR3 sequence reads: CSVDNGIEAFF. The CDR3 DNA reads TGCAGCGTTGATAACGGGATCGAAGCTTTCTTT.

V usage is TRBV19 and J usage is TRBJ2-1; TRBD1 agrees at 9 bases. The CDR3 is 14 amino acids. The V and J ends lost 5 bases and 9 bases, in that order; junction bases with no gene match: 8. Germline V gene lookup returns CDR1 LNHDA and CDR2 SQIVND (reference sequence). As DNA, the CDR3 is TGTGCCAGTAGTGGGACAGGGTCAATCGCTGAGCAGTTCTTC. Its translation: CASSGTGSIAEQFF.

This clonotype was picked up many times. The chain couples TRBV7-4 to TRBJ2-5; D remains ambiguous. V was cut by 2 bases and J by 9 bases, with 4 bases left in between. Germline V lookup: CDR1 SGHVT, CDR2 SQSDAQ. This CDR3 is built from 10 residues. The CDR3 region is CASSLRAQYF. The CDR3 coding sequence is TGTGCCAGCAGCTTAAGGGCCCAGTACTTC.

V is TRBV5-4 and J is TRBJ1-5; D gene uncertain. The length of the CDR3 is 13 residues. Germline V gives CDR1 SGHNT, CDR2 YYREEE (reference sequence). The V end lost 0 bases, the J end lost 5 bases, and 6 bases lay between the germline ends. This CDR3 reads CASSLDLYQPQHF. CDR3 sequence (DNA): TGTGCCAGCAGCTTGGATCTCTATCAGCCCCAGCATTTT.

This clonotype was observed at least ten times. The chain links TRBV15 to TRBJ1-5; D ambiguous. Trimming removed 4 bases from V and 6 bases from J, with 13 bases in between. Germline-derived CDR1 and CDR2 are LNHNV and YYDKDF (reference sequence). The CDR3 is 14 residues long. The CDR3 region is CATSNRRGIQPQHF. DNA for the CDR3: TGTGCCACCAGCAACCGGCGGGGTATTCAGCCCCAGCATTTT. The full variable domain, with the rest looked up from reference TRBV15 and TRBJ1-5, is DAMVIQNPRYQVTQFGKPVTLSCSQTLNHNVMYWYQQKSSQAPKLLFHYYDKDFNNEADTPDNFQSRRPNTSFCFLDIRSPGLGDTAMYLCATSNRRGIQPQHFGDGTRLSIL.

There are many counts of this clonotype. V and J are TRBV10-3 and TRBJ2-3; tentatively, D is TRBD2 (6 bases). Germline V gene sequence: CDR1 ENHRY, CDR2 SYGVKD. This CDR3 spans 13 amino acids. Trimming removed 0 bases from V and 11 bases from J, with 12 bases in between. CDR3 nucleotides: TGTGCCATCAGTGAGTCAGAGGGGCGGGAGCAGTATTTT. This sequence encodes CAISESEGREQYF.

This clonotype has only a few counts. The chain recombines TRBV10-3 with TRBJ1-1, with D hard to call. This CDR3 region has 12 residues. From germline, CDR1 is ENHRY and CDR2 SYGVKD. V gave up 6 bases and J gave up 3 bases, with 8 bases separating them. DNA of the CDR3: TGTGCCATCAGGAGGGCGGACACTGAAGCTTTCTTT. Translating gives CAIRRADTEAFF.

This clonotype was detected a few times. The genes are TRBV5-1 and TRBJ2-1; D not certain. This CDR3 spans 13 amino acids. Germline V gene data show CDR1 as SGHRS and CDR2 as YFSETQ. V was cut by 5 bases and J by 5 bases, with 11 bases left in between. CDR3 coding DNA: TGCGCCAGCAGAATTTTTACGGACAATGAGCAGTTCTTC. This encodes CASRIFTDNEQFF.

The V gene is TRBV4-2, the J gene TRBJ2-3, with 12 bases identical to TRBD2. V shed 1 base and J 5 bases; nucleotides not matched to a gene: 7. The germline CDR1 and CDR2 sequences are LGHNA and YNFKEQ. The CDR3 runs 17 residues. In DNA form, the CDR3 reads TGTGCCAGCAGCCAAGGGCCTAGCGGGAGGGCTGAAGATACGCAGTATTTT. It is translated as CASSQGPSGRAEDTQYF.

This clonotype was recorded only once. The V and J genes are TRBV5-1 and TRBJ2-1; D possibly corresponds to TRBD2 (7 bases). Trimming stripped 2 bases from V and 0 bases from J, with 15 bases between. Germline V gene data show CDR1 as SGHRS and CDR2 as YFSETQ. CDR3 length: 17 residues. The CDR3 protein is CASSFEGGTSSYNEQFF. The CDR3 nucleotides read TGCGCCAGCAGCTTTGAGGGGGGGACAAGCTCCTACAATGAGCAGTTCTTC.

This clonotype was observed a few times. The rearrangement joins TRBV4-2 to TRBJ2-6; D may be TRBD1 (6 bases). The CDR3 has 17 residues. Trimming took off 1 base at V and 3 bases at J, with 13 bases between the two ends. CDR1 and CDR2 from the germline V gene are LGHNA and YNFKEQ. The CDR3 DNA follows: TGTGCCAGCAGCCAAGCTACAGGGTATAGTGGGGCCAACGTCCTGACTTTC. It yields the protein CASSQATGYSGANVLTF.

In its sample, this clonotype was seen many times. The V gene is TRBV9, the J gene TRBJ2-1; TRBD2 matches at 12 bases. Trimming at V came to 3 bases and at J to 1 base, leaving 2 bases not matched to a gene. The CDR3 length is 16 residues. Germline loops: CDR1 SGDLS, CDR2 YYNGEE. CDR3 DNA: TGTGCCAGCAGCGGTCTAGCGGGAGGGTCCTACAATGAGCAGTTCTTC. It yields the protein CASSGLAGGSYNEQFF.

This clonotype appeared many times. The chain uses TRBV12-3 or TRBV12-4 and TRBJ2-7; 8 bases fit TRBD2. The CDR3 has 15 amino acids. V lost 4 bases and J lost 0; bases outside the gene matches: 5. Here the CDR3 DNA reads TGTGCCAGCAGTTCAAATAGCGGGAACTCCTACGAGCAGTACTTC. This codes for CASSSNSGNSYEQYF.

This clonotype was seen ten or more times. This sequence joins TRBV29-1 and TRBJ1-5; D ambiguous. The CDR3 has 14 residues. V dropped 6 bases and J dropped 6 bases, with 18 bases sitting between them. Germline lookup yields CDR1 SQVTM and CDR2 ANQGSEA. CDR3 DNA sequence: TGCAGCGTCGCGATGGCAGGTGGAAGTCAGCCCCAGCATTTT. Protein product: CSVAMAGGSQPQHF.

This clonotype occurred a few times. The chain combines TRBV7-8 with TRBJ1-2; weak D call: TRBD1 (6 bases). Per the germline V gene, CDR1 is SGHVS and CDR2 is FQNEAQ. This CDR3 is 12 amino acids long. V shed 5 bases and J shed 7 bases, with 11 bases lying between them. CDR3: CASSQTRGGYTF. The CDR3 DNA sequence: TGTGCCAGCAGCCAAACCAGGGGTGGCTACACCTTC.

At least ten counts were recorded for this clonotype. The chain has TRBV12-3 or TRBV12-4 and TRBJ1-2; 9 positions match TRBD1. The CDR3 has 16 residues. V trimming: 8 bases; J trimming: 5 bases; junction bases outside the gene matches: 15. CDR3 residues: CASVYGQGNFHYGYTF. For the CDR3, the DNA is TGTGCCAGCGTTTATGGACAGGGGAACTTCCATTATGGCTACACCTTC.